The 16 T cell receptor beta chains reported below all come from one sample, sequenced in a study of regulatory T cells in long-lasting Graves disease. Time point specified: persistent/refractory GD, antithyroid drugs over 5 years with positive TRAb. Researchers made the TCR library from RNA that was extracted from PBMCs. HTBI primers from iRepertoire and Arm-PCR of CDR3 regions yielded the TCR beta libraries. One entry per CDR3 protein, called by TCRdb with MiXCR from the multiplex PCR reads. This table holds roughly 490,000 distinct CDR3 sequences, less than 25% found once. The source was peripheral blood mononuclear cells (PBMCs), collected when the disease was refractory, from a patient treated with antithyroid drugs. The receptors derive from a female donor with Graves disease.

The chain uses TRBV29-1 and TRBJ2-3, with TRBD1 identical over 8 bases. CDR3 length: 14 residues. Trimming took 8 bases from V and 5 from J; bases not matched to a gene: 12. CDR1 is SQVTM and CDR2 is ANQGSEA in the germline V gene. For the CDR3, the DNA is TGCAGCTTGTCCGGGACAGACAGGGGAGATACGCAGTATTTT. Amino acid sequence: CSLSGTDRGDTQYF.

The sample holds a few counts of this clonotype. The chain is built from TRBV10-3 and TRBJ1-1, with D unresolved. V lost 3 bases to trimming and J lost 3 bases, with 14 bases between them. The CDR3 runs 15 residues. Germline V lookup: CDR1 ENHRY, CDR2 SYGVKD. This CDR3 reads CAISDHIRTDTEAFF. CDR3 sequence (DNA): TGTGCCATCAGTGACCATATACGGACCGACACTGAAGCTTTCTTT.

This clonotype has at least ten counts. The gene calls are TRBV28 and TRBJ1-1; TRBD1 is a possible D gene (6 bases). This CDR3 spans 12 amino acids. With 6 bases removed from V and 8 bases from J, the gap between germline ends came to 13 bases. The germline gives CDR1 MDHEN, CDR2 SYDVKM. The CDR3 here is CASSTGSVEAFF. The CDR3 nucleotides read TGTGCCAGCAGCACAGGGAGCGTGGAAGCTTTCTTT. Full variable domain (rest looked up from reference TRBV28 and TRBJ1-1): DVKVTQSSRYLVKRTGEKVFLECVQDMDHENMFWYRQDPGLGLRLIYFSYDVKMKEKGDIPEGYSVSREKKERFSLILESASTNQTSMYLCASSTGSVEAFFGQGTRLTVV.

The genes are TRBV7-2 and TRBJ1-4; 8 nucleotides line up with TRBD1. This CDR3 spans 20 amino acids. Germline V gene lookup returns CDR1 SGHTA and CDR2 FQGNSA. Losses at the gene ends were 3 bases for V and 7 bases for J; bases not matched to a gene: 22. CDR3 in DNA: TGTGCCAGCAGCTTGGGGCTGGCTGCAGGTCCCCCAGGGGGCGGTGAAAAACTGTTTTTT. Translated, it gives CASSLGLAAGPPGGGEKLFF.

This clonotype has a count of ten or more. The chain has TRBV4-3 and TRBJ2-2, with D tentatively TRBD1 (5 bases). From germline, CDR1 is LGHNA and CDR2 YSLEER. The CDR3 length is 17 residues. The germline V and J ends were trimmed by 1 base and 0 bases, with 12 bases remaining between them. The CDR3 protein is CASSQGQWAANTGELFF. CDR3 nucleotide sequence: TGCGCCAGCAGCCAAGGACAGTGGGCGGCGAACACCGGGGAGCTGTTTTTT.

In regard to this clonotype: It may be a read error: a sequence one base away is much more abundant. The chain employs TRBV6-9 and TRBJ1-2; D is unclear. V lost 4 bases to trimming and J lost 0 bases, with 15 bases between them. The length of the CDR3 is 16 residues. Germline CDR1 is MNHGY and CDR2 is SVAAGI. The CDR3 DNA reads TGTGCCAGCAGTTTAGCGGGGATACCAGCTAACTATGGCTACACCTTC. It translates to CASSLAGIPANYGYTF.

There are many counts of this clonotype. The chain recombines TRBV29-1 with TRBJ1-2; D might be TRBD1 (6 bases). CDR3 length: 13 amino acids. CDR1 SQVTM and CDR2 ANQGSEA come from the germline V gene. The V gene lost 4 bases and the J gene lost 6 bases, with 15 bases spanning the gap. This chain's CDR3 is CSVATGAGDGYTF. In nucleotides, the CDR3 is TGCAGCGTTGCTACGGGGGCGGGGGATGGCTACACCTTC.

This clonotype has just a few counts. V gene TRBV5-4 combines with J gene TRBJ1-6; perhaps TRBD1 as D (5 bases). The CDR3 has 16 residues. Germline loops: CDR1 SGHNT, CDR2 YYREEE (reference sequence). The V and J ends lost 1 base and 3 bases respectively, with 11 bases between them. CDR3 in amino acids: CASSLTRQRYNSPLHF. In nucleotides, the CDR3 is TGTGCCAGCAGCTTGACTCGACAGCGCTATAATTCACCCCTCCACTTT. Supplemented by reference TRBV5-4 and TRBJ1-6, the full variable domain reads ETGVTQSPTHLIKTRGQQVTLRCSSQSGHNTVSWYQQALGQGPQFIFQYYREEENGRGNFPPRFSGLQFPNYSSELNVNALELDDSALYLCASSLTRQRYNSPLHFGNGTRLTVT.

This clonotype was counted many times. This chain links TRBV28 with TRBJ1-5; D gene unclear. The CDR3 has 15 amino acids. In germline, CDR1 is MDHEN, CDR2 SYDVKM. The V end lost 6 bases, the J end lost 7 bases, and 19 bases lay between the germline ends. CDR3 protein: CASSITGPRNQPQHF. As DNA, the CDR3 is TGTGCCAGCAGCATTACCGGGCCTAGGAACCAGCCCCAGCATTTT.

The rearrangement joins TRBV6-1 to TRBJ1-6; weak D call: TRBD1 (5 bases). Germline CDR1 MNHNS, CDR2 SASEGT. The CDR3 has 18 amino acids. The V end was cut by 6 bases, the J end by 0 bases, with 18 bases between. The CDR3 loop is CASSYNTPGSSYNSPLHF. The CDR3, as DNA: TGTGCCAGCAGCTACAACACCCCAGGGAGCTCCTATAATTCACCCCTCCACTTT.

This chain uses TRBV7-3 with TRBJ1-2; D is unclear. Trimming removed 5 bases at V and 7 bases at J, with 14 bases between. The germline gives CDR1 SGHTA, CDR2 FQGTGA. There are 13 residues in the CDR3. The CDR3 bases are TGTGCCAGCAGCCAACAACCTCAGTCTGGCTACACCTTC. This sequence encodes CASSQQPQSGYTF.

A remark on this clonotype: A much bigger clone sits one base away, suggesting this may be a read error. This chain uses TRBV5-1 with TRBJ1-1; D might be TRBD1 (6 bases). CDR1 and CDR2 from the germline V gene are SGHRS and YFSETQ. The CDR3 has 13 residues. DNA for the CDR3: TGCGCCAGCAGCTTCCAGGGGAGCACTGAAGCTCTCTTT. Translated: CASSFQGSTEALF.

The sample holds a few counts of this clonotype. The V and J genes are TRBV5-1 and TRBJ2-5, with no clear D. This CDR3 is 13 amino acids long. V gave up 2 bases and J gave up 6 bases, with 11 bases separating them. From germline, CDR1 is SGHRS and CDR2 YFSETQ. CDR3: CASSFGYRQTQYF. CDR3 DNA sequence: TGCGCCAGCAGCTTTGGGTATAGACAGACCCAGTACTTC. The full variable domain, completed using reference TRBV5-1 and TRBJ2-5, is KAGVTQTPRYLIKTRGQQVTLSCSPISGHRSVSWYQQTPGQGLQFLFEYFSETQRNKGNFPGRFSGRQFSNSRSEMNVSTLELGDSALYLCASSFGYRQTQYFGPGTRLLVL.

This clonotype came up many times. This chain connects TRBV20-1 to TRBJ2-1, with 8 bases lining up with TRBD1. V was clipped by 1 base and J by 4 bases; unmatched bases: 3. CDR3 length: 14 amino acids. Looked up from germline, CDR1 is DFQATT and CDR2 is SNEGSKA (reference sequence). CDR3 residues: CSARARTGYNEQFF. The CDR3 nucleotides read TGCAGTGCTAGAGCCAGGACAGGGTACAATGAGCAGTTCTTC.

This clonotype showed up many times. The CDR3 DNA follows: TGCGCCAGCAGCCCGGGAAACGCGAACACCGGGGAGCTGTTTTTT. Amino acids: CASSPGNANTGELFF. The genes are TRBV5-1 and TRBJ2-2; D may be TRBD2 (5 bases). V gave up 4 bases and J gave up 0 bases, with 10 bases separating them. The CDR3 runs 15 residues. Germline V gives CDR1 SGHRS, CDR2 YFSETQ.

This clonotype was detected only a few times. CDR3: CASSDSQAPYEQYF. CDR3 sequence (DNA): TGTGCCAGCAGCGACTCACAGGCCCCCTACGAGCAGTACTTC. The chain employs TRBV6-1 and TRBJ2-7, with a possible D match to TRBD1 (5 bases). Deletions cut 6 bases from V and 2 bases from J, with 14 bases between. Germline CDR1 MNHNS, CDR2 SASEGT. This CDR3 contains 14 residues.